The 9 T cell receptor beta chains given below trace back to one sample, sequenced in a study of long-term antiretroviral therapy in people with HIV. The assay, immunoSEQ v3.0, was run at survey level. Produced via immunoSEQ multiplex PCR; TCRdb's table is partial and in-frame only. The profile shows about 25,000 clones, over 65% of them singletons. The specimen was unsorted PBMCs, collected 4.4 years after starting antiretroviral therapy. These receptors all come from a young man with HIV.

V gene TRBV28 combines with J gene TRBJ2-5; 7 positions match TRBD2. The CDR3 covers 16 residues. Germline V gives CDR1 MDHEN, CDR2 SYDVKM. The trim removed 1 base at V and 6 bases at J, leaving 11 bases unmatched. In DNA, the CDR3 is TGTGCCAGCAGTTTATACAGGTCTGGGGGGGTGAAGACCCAGTACTTC. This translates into CASSLYRSGGVKTQYF.

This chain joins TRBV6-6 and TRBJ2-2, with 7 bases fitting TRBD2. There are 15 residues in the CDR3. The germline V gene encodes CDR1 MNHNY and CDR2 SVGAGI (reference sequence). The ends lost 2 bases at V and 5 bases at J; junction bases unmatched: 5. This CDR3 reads CASSYGGVETGELFF. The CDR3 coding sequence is TGTGCCAGCAGTTACGGGGGGGTCGAGACCGGGGAGCTGTTTTTT.

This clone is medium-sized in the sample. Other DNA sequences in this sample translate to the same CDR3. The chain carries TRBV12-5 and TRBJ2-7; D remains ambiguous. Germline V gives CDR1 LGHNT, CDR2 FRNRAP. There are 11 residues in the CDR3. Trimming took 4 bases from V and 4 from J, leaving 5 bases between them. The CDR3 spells CASGWAYEQYF. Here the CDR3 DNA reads TGTGCTAGTGGTTGGGCTTACGAGCAGTACTTC.

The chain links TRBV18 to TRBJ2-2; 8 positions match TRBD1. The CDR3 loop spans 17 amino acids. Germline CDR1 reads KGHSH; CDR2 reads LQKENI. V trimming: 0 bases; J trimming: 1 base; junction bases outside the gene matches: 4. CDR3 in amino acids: CASSPPYRGRNTGELFF. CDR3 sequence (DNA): TGTGCCAGCTCACCACCCTACAGGGGGAGGAACACCGGGGAGCTGTTTTTT.

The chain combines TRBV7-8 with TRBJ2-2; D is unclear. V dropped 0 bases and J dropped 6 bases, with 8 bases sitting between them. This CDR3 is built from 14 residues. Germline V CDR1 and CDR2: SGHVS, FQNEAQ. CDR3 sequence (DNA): TGTGCCAGCAGCTTAGCGCAGTTACCCGGGGAGCTGTTTTTT. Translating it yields CASSLAQLPGELFF.

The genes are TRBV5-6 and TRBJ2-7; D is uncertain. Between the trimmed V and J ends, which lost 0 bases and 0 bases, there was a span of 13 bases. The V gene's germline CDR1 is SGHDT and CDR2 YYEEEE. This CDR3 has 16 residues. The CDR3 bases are TGTGCCAGCAGCTTGGGGCCGGGCGCGAGCTCCTACGAGCAGTACTTC. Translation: CASSLGPGASSYEQYF.

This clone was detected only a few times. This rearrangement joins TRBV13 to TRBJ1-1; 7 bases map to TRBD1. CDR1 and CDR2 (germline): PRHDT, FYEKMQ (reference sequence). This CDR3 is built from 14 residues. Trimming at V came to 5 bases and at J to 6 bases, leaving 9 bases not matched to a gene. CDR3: CASSLGQAGAEAFF. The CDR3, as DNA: TGTGCCAGCAGCCTTGGACAGGCAGGGGCTGAAGCTTTCTTT.

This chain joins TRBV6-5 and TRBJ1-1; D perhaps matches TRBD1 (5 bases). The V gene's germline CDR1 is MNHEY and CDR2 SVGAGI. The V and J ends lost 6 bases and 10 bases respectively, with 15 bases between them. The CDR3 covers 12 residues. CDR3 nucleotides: TGTGCCAGCAGCCAGGGACCTAACGGAGCTTTCTTT. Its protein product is CASSQGPNGAFF.

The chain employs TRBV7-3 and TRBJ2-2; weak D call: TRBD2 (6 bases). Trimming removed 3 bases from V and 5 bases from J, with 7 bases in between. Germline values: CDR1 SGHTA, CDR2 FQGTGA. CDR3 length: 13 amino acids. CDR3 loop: CASSLGGTGELFF. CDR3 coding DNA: TGTGCCAGCAGCTTGGGGGGAACCGGGGAGCTGTTTTTT.